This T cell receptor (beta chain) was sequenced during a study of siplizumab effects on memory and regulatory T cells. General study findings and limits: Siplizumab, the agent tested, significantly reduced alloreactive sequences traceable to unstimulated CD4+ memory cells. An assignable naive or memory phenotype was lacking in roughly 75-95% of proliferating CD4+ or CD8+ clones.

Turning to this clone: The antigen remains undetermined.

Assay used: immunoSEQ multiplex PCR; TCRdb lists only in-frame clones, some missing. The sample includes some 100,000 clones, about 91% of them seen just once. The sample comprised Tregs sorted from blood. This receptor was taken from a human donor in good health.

CDR3 loop: CASRPSDSTYEQYF. The CDR3 nucleotides are TGTGCCAGCAGACCCTCGGACAGTACCTACGAGCAGTACTTC. The chain carries TRBV28 and TRBJ2-7; the D gene is possibly TRBD1 (6 bases). Trimming removed 6 bases at V and 2 bases at J, with 14 bases between. The CDR3 has 14 amino acids. CDR1 and CDR2 (germline): MDHEN, SYDVKM.